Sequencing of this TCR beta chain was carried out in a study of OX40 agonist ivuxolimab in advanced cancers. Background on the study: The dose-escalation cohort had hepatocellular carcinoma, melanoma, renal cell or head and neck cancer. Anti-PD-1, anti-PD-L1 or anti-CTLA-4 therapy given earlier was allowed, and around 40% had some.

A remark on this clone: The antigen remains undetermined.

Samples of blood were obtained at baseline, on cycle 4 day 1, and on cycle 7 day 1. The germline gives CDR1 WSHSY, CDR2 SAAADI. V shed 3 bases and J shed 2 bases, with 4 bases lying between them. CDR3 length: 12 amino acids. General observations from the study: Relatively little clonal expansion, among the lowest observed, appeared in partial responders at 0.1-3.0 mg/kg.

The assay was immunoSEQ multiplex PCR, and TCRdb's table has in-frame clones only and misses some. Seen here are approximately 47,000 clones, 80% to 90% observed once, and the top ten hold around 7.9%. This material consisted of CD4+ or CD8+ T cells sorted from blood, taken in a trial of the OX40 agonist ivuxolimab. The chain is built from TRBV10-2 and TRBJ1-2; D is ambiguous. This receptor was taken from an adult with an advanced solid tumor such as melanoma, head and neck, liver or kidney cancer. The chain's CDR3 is CASSDTNYGYTF. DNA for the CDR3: TGCGCCAGCAGTGACACGAACTATGGCTACACCTTC.